The T cell receptor (beta chain) described here comes from a study of blood T cell repertoires in COVID-19. Study in general: T cells, B-cell-depleted T cells, or PBMCs supplied cDNA or gDNA.

Unmatched junction bases numbered 9, after V lost 8 bases and J lost 4 bases. CDR1 and CDR2 from the germline V gene are LNHDA and SQIVND (reference sequence). The CDR3 has 15 amino acids. The data were produced by immunoSEQ multiplex PCR, yet TCRdb's version contains in-frame clones alone and is incomplete. The sample includes around 150,000 clones, roughly three quarters seen only once; the top ten take over 7%. The chain is built from TRBV19 and TRBJ2-3, with 10 bases matching TRBD2. The sequence derives from a man between 50 and 59 years old with active or convalescent COVID-19. The sample consisted of peripheral blood. The CDR3 protein is CASRPQREGADTQYF. Written as DNA, the CDR3 is TGTGCCAGTCGCCCCCAGCGGGAGGGTGCAGATACGCAGTATTTT.